Listed below are T cell receptor beta chains from one sample, sequenced in a study of blood T cell repertoires in COVID-19. The table came from immunoSEQ multiplex PCR; TCRdb's copy has only in-frame clones and leaves some out. Here the sample spans 150,000 to 200,000 clones, roughly 87% being singletons. The material sequenced was peripheral blood. The receptor source for this set is a woman aged 45-65 years with acute or convalescent COVID-19. The CDR3 runs from the conserved cysteine through the conserved F or W. D genes are given only for firm matches. For some rows the clone size is stated as once, few or many, or as a class when expanded; others skip it.

d_gene: TRBD2
abundance: NA
len: 14
j_gene: TRBJ2-3
v_gene: TRBV27
CDR3nt: TGTGCCAGCAGTTTGGGACTAGCGTCAGATACGCAGTATTTT
CDR3aa: CASSLGLASDTQYF

d_gene: NA
abundance: once
len: 15
j_gene: TRBJ2-2
v_gene: TRBV5-4
CDR3nt: TGTGCCAGCGGAACGGCCCCCTCGGGCACCGGGGAGCTGTTTTTT
CDR3aa: CASGTAPSGTGELFF

d_gene: NA
abundance: NA
len: 13
j_gene: TRBJ2-3
v_gene: TRBV13
CDR3nt: TGTGCCAGCAGCTTAGGTTTAATAGATACGCAGTATTTT
CDR3aa: CASSLGLIDTQYF

d_gene: TRBD2
abundance: few
len: 12
j_gene: TRBJ2-7
v_gene: TRBV12-3/TRBV12-4
CDR3nt: TGTGCCAGCAGATACGGGGGGTACGAGCAGTACTTC
CDR3aa: CASRYGGYEQYF

d_gene: NA
abundance: NA
len: 13
j_gene: TRBJ1-1
v_gene: TRBV7-9
CDR3nt: TGTGCCAGCAGCTTAGCCGGGTACACTGAAGCTTTCTTT
CDR3aa: CASSLAGYTEAFF

d_gene: TRBD2
abundance: NA
len: 13
j_gene: TRBJ2-1
v_gene: TRBV7-2
CDR3nt: TGTGCCAGCAGCTTAAAATCGGGGGGAATTCAGTTCTTC
CDR3aa: CASSLKSGGIQFF

d_gene: TRBD1
abundance: NA
len: 15
j_gene: TRBJ2-1
v_gene: TRBV27
CDR3nt: TGTGCCAGCAGCAGGAGACAGGGGGACTACAATGAGCAGTTCTTC
CDR3aa: CASSRRQGDYNEQFF

d_gene: NA
abundance: NA
len: 15
j_gene: TRBJ1-2
v_gene: TRBV6-1
CDR3nt: TGTGCCAGCAGTGAGGCCCAGGGGTCGGGCTATGGCTACACCTTC
CDR3aa: CASSEAQGSGYGYTF

d_gene: NA
abundance: NA
len: 12
j_gene: TRBJ1-6
v_gene: TRBV30
CDR3nt: TGTGCCTGGGTACAGGGCCCTAGGGCCCTCCACTTT
CDR3aa: CAWVQGPRALHF

d_gene: TRBD1
abundance: NA
len: 14
j_gene: TRBJ1-2
v_gene: TRBV24-1
CDR3nt: TGTGCCACCAGTGAGGGACAGGGACCCTATGGCTACACCTTC
CDR3aa: CATSEGQGPYGYTF

d_gene: TRBD2
abundance: NA
len: 17
j_gene: TRBJ2-2
v_gene: TRBV6-2/TRBV6-3
CDR3nt: TGTGCCAGCAGTTACCGTCCGAGCGGGGGATACACCGGGGAGCTGTTTTTT
CDR3aa: CASSYRPSGGYTGELFF

d_gene: TRBD2
abundance: NA
len: 15
j_gene: TRBJ2-7
v_gene: TRBV7-9
CDR3nt: TGTGCCAGCAGCTTCCTAGCGGGTGGGCCGAACGAGCAGTACTTC
CDR3aa: CASSFLAGGPNEQYF

d_gene: NA
abundance: NA
len: 13
j_gene: TRBJ1-5
v_gene: TRBV6-5
CDR3nt: TGTGCCAGCATGGAGTACGCCTATCAGCCCCAGCATTTT
CDR3aa: CASMEYAYQPQHF

d_gene: NA
abundance: once
len: 12
j_gene: TRBJ1-1
v_gene: TRBV29-1
CDR3nt: TGCAGCGGGGCCCTGTTGAACACTGAAGCTTTCTTT
CDR3aa: CSGALLNTEAFF

d_gene: NA
abundance: many
len: 14
j_gene: TRBJ1-6
v_gene: TRBV28
CDR3nt: TGTGCCAGCAGTTTACAGGTCTATAATTCACCCCTCCACTTT
CDR3aa: CASSLQVYNSPLHF

d_gene: NA
abundance: NA
len: 16
j_gene: TRBJ2-1
v_gene: TRBV10-3
CDR3nt: TGTGCCATCAGTGTTGTGGCGGGGGCCTCATACAATGAGCAGTTCTTC
CDR3aa: CAISVVAGASYNEQFF

d_gene: TRBD2
abundance: NA
len: 15
j_gene: TRBJ2-7
v_gene: TRBV6-1
CDR3nt: TGTGCCAGCAGTGAAGTAGCGGGAGGGCCGGGCGAGCAGTACTTC
CDR3aa: CASSEVAGGPGEQYF

d_gene: NA
abundance: NA
len: 14
j_gene: TRBJ2-2
v_gene: TRBV19
CDR3nt: TGTGCCAGTAGTGGGACTCCTGGGGTCGGGGAGCTGTTTTTT
CDR3aa: CASSGTPGVGELFF

d_gene: TRBD1
abundance: NA
len: 13
j_gene: TRBJ2-7
v_gene: TRBV5-1
CDR3nt: TGCGCCAGCAGCTCGAAGGACAGGTACGAGCAGTACTTC
CDR3aa: CASSSKDRYEQYF

d_gene: TRBD1
abundance: NA
len: 17
j_gene: TRBJ1-3
v_gene: TRBV11-3
CDR3nt: TGTGCCAGCAGTAACCGGGACAGGCCTCTCTCTGGAAACACCATATATTTT
CDR3aa: CASSNRDRPLSGNTIYF

d_gene: NA
abundance: NA
len: 14
j_gene: TRBJ1-1
v_gene: TRBV2
CDR3nt: TGTGCCAGCCTTAGGCAGGGGATGAGCACTGAAGCTTTCTTT
CDR3aa: CASLRQGMSTEAFF

d_gene: TRBD1
abundance: few
len: 16
j_gene: TRBJ2-1
v_gene: TRBV18
CDR3nt: TGTGCCAGCTCACCACAAACAGGGGGCCTGGGCAATGAGCAGTTCTTC
CDR3aa: CASSPQTGGLGNEQFF

d_gene: TRBD1
abundance: NA
len: 15
j_gene: TRBJ2-7
v_gene: TRBV6-5
CDR3nt: TGTGCCAGCAGTTCGAACAGGGGCCACTCCTACGAGCAGTACTTC
CDR3aa: CASSSNRGHSYEQYF

d_gene: TRBD2
abundance: NA
len: 15
j_gene: TRBJ2-1
v_gene: TRBV9
CDR3nt: TGTGCCAGCAGCCCTAGAGGCGGGAGGGATGATGAGCAGTTCTTC
CDR3aa: CASSPRGGRDDEQFF

d_gene: TRBD1
abundance: few
len: 12
j_gene: TRBJ1-2
v_gene: TRBV12-3/TRBV12-4
CDR3nt: TGTGCCAGTTTCCAGGGGGACTATGGCTACACCTTC
CDR3aa: CASFQGDYGYTF

d_gene: TRBD2
abundance: NA
len: 16
j_gene: TRBJ2-3
v_gene: TRBV27
CDR3nt: TGTGCCAGCAGTTATTTAGCGGGGGGCGGTCAAGATACGCAGTATTTT
CDR3aa: CASSYLAGGGQDTQYF

d_gene: TRBD1
abundance: NA
len: 13
j_gene: TRBJ1-2
v_gene: TRBV7-2
CDR3nt: TGTGCCAGCAGCTCGGAGGGGGCTGGCGGCTACACCTTC
CDR3aa: CASSSEGAGGYTF

d_gene: NA
abundance: NA
len: 15
j_gene: TRBJ1-2
v_gene: TRBV7-9
CDR3nt: TGTGCCAGCAGGCCGAAACAGGGCCCCGACTATGGCTACACCTTC
CDR3aa: CASRPKQGPDYGYTF

d_gene: TRBD1
abundance: NA
len: 16
j_gene: TRBJ1-6
v_gene: TRBV5-8
CDR3nt: TGTGCCAGCAGCCCGGACAGGAGCTCCTATAATTCACCCCTCCACTTT
CDR3aa: CASSPDRSSYNSPLHF

d_gene: NA
abundance: NA
len: 14
j_gene: TRBJ2-7
v_gene: TRBV5-4
CDR3nt: TGTGCCAGCAGCTTGCAGGACACGGCCTACGAGCAGTACTTC
CDR3aa: CASSLQDTAYEQYF

d_gene: TRBD1
abundance: once
len: 12
j_gene: TRBJ1-2
v_gene: TRBV20-1
CDR3nt: TGCAGTGCTAGTGACAGGGACTATGGCTACACCTTC
CDR3aa: CSASDRDYGYTF

d_gene: NA
abundance: once
len: 12
j_gene: TRBJ1-2
v_gene: TRBV2
CDR3nt: TGTGCCAGCAGTGAGGAGGTTCGGGGCTACACCTTC
CDR3aa: CASSEEVRGYTF

d_gene: NA
abundance: NA
len: 13
j_gene: TRBJ1-1
v_gene: TRBV30
CDR3nt: TGTGCCTGGAGTGTAGCCCGGAACACTGAAGCTTTCTTT
CDR3aa: CAWSVARNTEAFF

d_gene: NA
abundance: NA
len: 16
j_gene: TRBJ1-3
v_gene: TRBV9
CDR3nt: TGTGCCAGCAGCTCTCCCTCGGGTAATATGGGAAACACCATATATTTT
CDR3aa: CASSSPSGNMGNTIYF

d_gene: TRBD1
abundance: NA
len: 16
j_gene: TRBJ2-2
v_gene: TRBV11-2
CDR3nt: TGTGCCAGCAGCAGGACCGGGACAGGGTCGGGCGGGGAGCTGTTTTTT
CDR3aa: CASSRTGTGSGGELFF

d_gene: NA
abundance: NA
len: 14
j_gene: TRBJ1-5
v_gene: TRBV27
CDR3nt: TGTGCCAGCAGTGCGGGGTATGGAAATCAGCCCCAGCATTTT
CDR3aa: CASSAGYGNQPQHF

d_gene: NA
abundance: once
len: 13
j_gene: TRBJ1-4
v_gene: TRBV19
CDR3nt: TGTGCCAGTAGCGGCCAGGCTGGGGAAAAACTGTTTTTT
CDR3aa: CASSGQAGEKLFF

d_gene: NA
abundance: once
len: 15
j_gene: TRBJ1-5
v_gene: TRBV10-2
CDR3nt: TGCGCCAGCAGTCTGACGGCGGTCAGCAATCAGCCCCAGCATTTT
CDR3aa: CASSLTAVSNQPQHF

d_gene: NA
abundance: NA
len: 15
j_gene: TRBJ1-3
v_gene: TRBV30
CDR3nt: TGTGCCTGGAGTTTTAGACAGCACTCTGGAAACACCATATATTTT
CDR3aa: CAWSFRQHSGNTIYF

d_gene: NA
abundance: NA
len: 15
j_gene: TRBJ2-7
v_gene: TRBV9
CDR3nt: TGTGCCAGCAGCGTAGCTACAGGAGTCCTCTACGAGCAGTACTTC
CDR3aa: CASSVATGVLYEQYF

d_gene: NA
abundance: NA
len: 14
j_gene: TRBJ1-1
v_gene: TRBV30
CDR3nt: TGTGCCTGGAGTGTACAGGTCTTCGGAACTGAAGCTTTCTTT
CDR3aa: CAWSVQVFGTEAFF

d_gene: NA
abundance: NA
len: 14
j_gene: TRBJ2-7
v_gene: TRBV6-2/TRBV6-3
CDR3nt: TGTGCCAGCAGTTATCTCGGGTTACCCTACGAGCAGTACTTC
CDR3aa: CASSYLGLPYEQYF

d_gene: NA
abundance: NA
len: 15
j_gene: TRBJ2-2
v_gene: TRBV7-9
CDR3nt: TGTGCCAGCATCGTCGTTGGAGGGGTCACCGGGGAGCTGTTTTTT
CDR3aa: CASIVVGGVTGELFF

d_gene: NA
abundance: few
len: 16
j_gene: TRBJ2-3
v_gene: TRBV25-1
CDR3nt: TGTGCCAGCAGTGACGATATAGGGGGTTACACAGATACGCAGTATTTT
CDR3aa: CASSDDIGGYTDTQYF

d_gene: NA
abundance: NA
len: 14
j_gene: TRBJ1-4
v_gene: TRBV19
CDR3nt: TGTGCCAGTAGTGTCGAGTGGAGGGGTGAAAAACTGTTTTTT
CDR3aa: CASSVEWRGEKLFF